This T cell receptor (beta chain) is from a study of OX40 agonist ivuxolimab in advanced cancers. Notes on the research overall: The costimulatory receptor OX40 (CD134) was targeted by ivuxolimab, a fully human IgG2 agonistic monoclonal antibody. The point of sequencing TCRbeta in the periphery was to test whether ivuxolimab changed TCR sequence diversity and drove clonal T-cell expansion. Patients were allowed to have had prior anti-PD-1, anti-PD-L1 or anti-CTLA-4 therapy, and 30% to 50% of the dose-escalation patients had previously received checkpoint inhibitors. Of the approximately 50 dose-escalation patients, hepatocellular carcinoma was present in roughly 19, melanoma in around 15, renal cell carcinoma in 9 and head and neck cancer in 9. The monotherapy dose-escalation portion (N of about 50 patients) of the phase I ivuxolimab trial is reported in the paper. Intravenous ivuxolimab was administered to patients every 2 weeks at six dose levels: 0.01, 0.1, 0.3, 1.5, 3 and 10 mg/kg. Partial responses were achieved by three dose-escalation patients, of whom one had hepatocellular carcinoma and two had cutaneous melanoma. The dose-escalation cohort was around 83% male with a mean age of approximately 60 years, ranging from roughly 20 to 80.

Germline trimming: 3 bases from V, 5 bases from J; junction bases outside gene matches: 8. Taken from cysteine to phenylalanine, the CDR3 has 15 residues. Only the CDR3 part of the read is kept: 45 bases, read in frame from the first base. The germline V gene (reference sequence) yields SEHNR for CDR1 and FQNEAQ for CDR2. Overall study outcomes, separate from this receptor: After ivuxolimab, CD8+ T cells had more expanded clones than CD4+ T cells on average. At doses of 0.1 to 3.0 mg/kg, clonal expansion of both CD4+ and CD8+ T cells in blood was seen between baseline and week 6. Partial responders in the 0.1-3.0 mg/kg groups had among the lowest normalized peripheral clonal expansion, especially among CD8+ T cells. Low levels of normalized T-cell clonal expansion were also seen in some patients who did not respond. Antigen specificity was not determined for the clonally expanded peripheral T cells.

Note on this clone: The antigen this receptor binds is unknown. The sample holds no much larger clone one base away, and base qualities are not on file.

The trial excluded patients who had a history of autoimmune disease or were on systemic immunosuppression. Peripheral blood for TCR sequencing was collected from all dose cohorts at baseline, on cycle 4 day 1, and on cycle 7 day 1. The samples were taken from a phase I, first-in-human, multicenter, open-label dose-escalation trial of ivuxolimab. The trial enrolled adults with locally advanced or metastatic head and neck squamous cell, hepatocellular, melanoma or renal cell carcinoma. Before TCR sequencing, CD4+ T cells and CD8+ T cells were sorted from peripheral blood as separate populations. For sequencing of the TCRbeta CDR3 region, genomic DNA was extracted from the sorted cells. The immunoSEQ Assay was used for sequencing of TCRbeta CDR3 regions. Here the immuneACCESS table is served through TCRdb, limited to in-frame sequences with V and J called. Missing clones are a known gap in these copies; in checked studies unresolved V genes cover under half, and the rest lacks a known reason. The sample table holds 15,000 to 20,000 clones, of which 72% were seen once. Roughly 24% of the sample is taken by the ten largest.

The receptor was isolated from an adult with an advanced solid tumor such as melanoma, head and neck, liver or kidney cancer. Here the sequenced sample was CD4+ or CD8+ T cells sorted from blood, taken in a trial of the OX40 agonist ivuxolimab. Here the chain combines TRBV7-9 and TRBJ2-3, and 7 junctional nucleotides match TRBD1. In nucleotides, the sequence is TGTGCCAGCAGCTTTTCGACAGGGACGGGAGATACGCAGTATTTT. It translates as CASSFSTGTGDTQYF.